This T cell receptor (beta chain) was captured by sequencing in a study of shared T cell receptors in the human thymus. Per the germline V gene, CDR1 is MGHRA and CDR2 is YSYEKL. Trimming at V came to 4 bases and at J to 6 bases, leaving 9 bases not matched to a gene. This CDR3 is built from 17 residues. Clones were sequenced by immunoSEQ multiplex PCR, and TCRdb holds only the in-frame ones, with some missing. The table includes under 700,000 clones, 75% to 85% detected once. This clone was seen a few times. A further study also used this sample, focusing on human thymus T cells. From that second work: Those donating were healthy Finnish infants in corrective surgery for congenital heart defects. Apparent skewing of V and J gene usage characterized both thymic and blood repertoires. As related research reported, thymic repertoires overlapped highly among unrelated individuals.

The rearrangement links TRBV4-1 to TRBJ2-1, with 13 bases fitting TRBD2. This receptor was identified in a boy under three years old with a congenital heart defect. Sequenced sample: thymocytes. The CDR3 here is CASSPGLAGVAGNEQFF. In DNA, the CDR3 is TGCGCCAGCAGCCCCGGACTAGCGGGAGTCGCGGGCAATGAGCAGTTCTTC.